What follows are 10 T cell receptor beta chains derived from one specimen sequenced in a study of shared clonotypes between healthy human individuals. The repertoire was sequenced with immunoSEQ multiplex PCR; TCRdb's copy has only in-frame clones and lacks some. The repertoire holds about 1 million clones, with 70% to 80% as singletons. The specimen sequenced was memory CD4+ T cells from PBMCs. Subset of the sample: CD45RA-negative fraction. These receptors all come from a man aged 18 to 35 in good health. Some clones in this sample may be carry-over from other donors' samples.

The table lists this clone with many counts. The same CDR3 also results from other DNA sequences found in this sample. The V call is TRBV5-1, the J call TRBJ2-5, with 10 nucleotides matching TRBD2. The CDR3 totals 15 residues. V lost 0 bases and J lost 3; bases outside the gene matches: 2. Germline-derived CDR1 and CDR2 are SGHRS and YFSETQ. The DNA for the CDR3 is TGCGCCAGCAGCTTGGCCGGGACTAGCGAAGAGACCCAGTACTTC. It encodes CASSLAGTSEETQYF.

This rearrangement joins TRBV28 to TRBJ1-2, with D perhaps matching TRBD1 (6 bases). This CDR3 is built from 13 residues. Per germline, CDR1 MDHEN and CDR2 SYDVKM. CDR3 sequence reads: CAEQTGRGYGYTF. The CDR3 coding sequence is TGTGCGGAACAAACCGGCAGGGGCTATGGCTACACCTTC.

V gene TRBV4-1 combines with J gene TRBJ2-7, with 7 bases matching TRBD1. Trimming took 4 bases from V and 1 from J; bases not matched to a gene: 10. Germline values: CDR1 MGHRA, CDR2 YSYEKL. The CDR3 loop spans 16 amino acids. The CDR3 spells CASSRRDSRDSYEQYF. The CDR3, as DNA: TGCGCCAGCAGCCGCCGGGACAGCCGAGATTCCTACGAGCAGTACTTC.

CDR3 in amino acids: CASSQGTTNTEAFF. The CDR3 DNA sequence: TGTGCCAGCAGCCAAGGTACAACAAACACTGAAGCTTTCTTT. The chain has TRBV4-2 and TRBJ1-1; no reliable D call. The V end was cut by 1 base, the J end by 2 bases, with 8 bases between. Germline CDR1 LGHNA, CDR2 YNFKEQ. This CDR3 has 14 amino acids.

The chain is built from TRBV5-1 and TRBJ2-6; 10 bases match TRBD1. The V segment lost 0 bases and the J segment 3 bases; nucleotides outside the gene matches: 6. Germline V gene data show CDR1 as SGHRS and CDR2 as YFSETQ. The CDR3 length is 18 residues. In DNA form, the CDR3 reads TGCGCCAGCAGCTTGGAGACAGGGGGCAGGAATGGGGCCAACGTCCTGACTTTC. Translating gives CASSLETGGRNGANVLTF.

This clone was detected ten times or more. V and J are TRBV5-1 and TRBJ2-3; D might be TRBD2 (6 bases). CDR1 and CDR2 from the germline V gene are SGHRS and YFSETQ. CDR3 length: 13 residues. The V gene lost 2 bases and the J gene lost 6 bases, with 10 bases spanning the gap. The CDR3 here is CASSFWGRDTQYF. The CDR3 bases are TGCGCCAGCAGCTTCTGGGGGAGGGATACGCAGTATTTT.

In regard to this clone: A much larger clone lies a single base off, so this may be a read error. The chain links TRBV19 to TRBJ2-4; D remains ambiguous. The germline V gene has CDR1 LNHDA and CDR2 SQIVND (reference sequence). This CDR3 region has 15 residues. In nucleotides, the CDR3 is TGTGCCAGTGGTATAGAGCACAGCTTTAGAAACATTCAGTACTTC. It codes for CASGIEHSFRNIQYF. The variable domain in full, with the rest retrieved from reference TRBV19 and TRBJ2-4, is DGGITQSPKYLFRKEGQNVTLSCEQNLNHDAMYWYRQDPGQGLRLIYYSQIVNDFQKGDIAEGYSVSREKKESFPLTVTSAQKNPTAFYLCASGIEHSFRNIQYFGAGTRLSVL.

J is TRBJ2-3 and V is TRBV7-9; perhaps D is TRBD1 or TRBD2 (5 bases each). The CDR3 is 15 residues long. V lost 5 bases to trimming and J lost 4 bases, with 16 bases between them. Germline V gene sequence: CDR1 SEHNR, CDR2 FQNEAQ (reference sequence). The CDR3 nucleotides read TGTGCCAGCAGCCTCCTGGGGGTGGCGGCAGATACGCAGTATTTT. Translating gives CASSLLGVAADTQYF.

The CDR3 nucleotides read TGTGCCAGCAGCACGGGGACAGCCTACGCGGATTTCGAGCAGTACTTC. Translating gives CASSTGTAYADFEQYF. This sequence joins TRBV5-8 and TRBJ2-7; TRBD1 aligns across 7 bases. Germline assignment: CDR1 SGHTS and CDR2 YDEGEE. J was trimmed by 6 bases and V by 4 bases; bases with no gene match: 16. The CDR3 spans 16 residues.

The chain recombines TRBV2 with TRBJ1-2, with D possibly being TRBD1 (5 bases). The CDR3 has 15 amino acids. Germline CDR1 and CDR2: SNHLY and FYNNEI. Trimming left V 4 bases short and J 5 bases short, with 17 bases between. The CDR3 sequence is CASSGPPGAGYGYTF. CDR3 DNA: TGTGCCAGCAGTGGGCCCCCCGGGGCAGGGTATGGCTACACCTTC.